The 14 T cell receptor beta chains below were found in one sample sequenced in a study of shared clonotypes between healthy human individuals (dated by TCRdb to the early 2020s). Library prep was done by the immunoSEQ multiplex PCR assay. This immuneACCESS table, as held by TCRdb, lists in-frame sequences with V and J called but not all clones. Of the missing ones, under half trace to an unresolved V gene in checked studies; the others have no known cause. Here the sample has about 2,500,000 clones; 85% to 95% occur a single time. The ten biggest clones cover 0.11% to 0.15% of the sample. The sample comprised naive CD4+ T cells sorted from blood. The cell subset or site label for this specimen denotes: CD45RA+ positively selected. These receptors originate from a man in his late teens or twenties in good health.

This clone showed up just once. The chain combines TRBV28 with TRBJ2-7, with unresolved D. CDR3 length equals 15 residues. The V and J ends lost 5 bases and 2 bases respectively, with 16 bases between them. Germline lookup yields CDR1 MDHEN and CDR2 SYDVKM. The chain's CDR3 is CASSNPGGLTYEQYF. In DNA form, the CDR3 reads TGTGCCAGCAGTAACCCTGGTGGGCTAACCTACGAGCAGTACTTC.

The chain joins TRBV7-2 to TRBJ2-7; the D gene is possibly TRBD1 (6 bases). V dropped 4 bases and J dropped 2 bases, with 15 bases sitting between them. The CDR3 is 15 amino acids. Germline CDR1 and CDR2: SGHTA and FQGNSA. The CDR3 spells CASSSPGVGTYEQYF. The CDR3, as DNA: TGTGCCAGCAGCTCTCCAGGGGTCGGGACCTACGAGCAGTACTTC.

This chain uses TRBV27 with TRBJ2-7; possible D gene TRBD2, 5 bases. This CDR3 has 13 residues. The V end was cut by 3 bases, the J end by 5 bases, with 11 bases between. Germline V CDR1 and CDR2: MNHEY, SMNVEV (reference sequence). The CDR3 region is CASSFGKAHEQYF. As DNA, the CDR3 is TGTGCCAGCAGTTTCGGGAAAGCCCACGAGCAGTACTTC.

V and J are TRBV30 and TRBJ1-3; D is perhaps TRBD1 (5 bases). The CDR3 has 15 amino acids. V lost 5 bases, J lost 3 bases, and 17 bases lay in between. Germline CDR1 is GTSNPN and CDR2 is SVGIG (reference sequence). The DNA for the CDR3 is TGTGCCTGGGGCGATCAAGGGGCGCGTGGAAACACCATATATTTT. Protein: CAWGDQGARGNTIYF. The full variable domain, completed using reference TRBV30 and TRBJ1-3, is SQTIHQWPATLVQPVGSPLSLECTVEGTSNPNLYWYRQAAGRGLQLLFYSVGIGQISSEVPQNLSASRPQDRQFILSSKKLLLSDSGFYLCAWGDQGARGNTIYFGEGSWLTVV.

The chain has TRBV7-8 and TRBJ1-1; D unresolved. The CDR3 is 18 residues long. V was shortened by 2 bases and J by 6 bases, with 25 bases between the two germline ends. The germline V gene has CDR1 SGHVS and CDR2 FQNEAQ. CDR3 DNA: TGTGCCAGCAGCTTAATTAGTAGGGTCCTTAAGGGTGTCGCTGAAGCTTTCTTT. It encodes CASSLISRVLKGVAEAFF.

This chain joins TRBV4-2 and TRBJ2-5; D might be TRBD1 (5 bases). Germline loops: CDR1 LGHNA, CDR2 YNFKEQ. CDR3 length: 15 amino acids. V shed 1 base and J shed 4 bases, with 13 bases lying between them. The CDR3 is CASSQGEGAGETQYF. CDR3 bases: TGTGCCAGCAGCCAAGGAGAAGGGGCTGGAGAGACCCAGTACTTC.

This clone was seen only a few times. CDR3 sequence (DNA): TGCGCCAGCAGTGCACTAGCGGGAGTGGAGACCCAGTACTTC. Amino acid sequence: CASSALAGVETQYF. This chain connects TRBV10-2 to TRBJ2-5, with TRBD2 matching 11 bases. Germline V gene data show CDR1 as WSHSY and CDR2 as SAAADI. The CDR3 contains 14 residues. J lost 5 bases, V lost 4 bases, and 3 bases had no gene match.

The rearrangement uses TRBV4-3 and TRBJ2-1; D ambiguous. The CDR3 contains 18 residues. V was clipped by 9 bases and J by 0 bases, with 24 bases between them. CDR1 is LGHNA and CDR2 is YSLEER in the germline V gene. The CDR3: CARVGKRTILFSYNEQFF. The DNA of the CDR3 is TGCGCCAGGGTAGGTAAAAGAACCATATTATTCTCCTACAATGAGCAGTTCTTC.

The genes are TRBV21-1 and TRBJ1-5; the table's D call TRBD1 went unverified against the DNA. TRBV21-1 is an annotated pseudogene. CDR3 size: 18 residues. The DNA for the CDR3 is TGTGCCAGCAGCAAGAAAGGCTCCGGGACATGTTGGGGTCAGCCCCAGCATTTT. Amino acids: CASSKKGSGTCWGQPQHF.

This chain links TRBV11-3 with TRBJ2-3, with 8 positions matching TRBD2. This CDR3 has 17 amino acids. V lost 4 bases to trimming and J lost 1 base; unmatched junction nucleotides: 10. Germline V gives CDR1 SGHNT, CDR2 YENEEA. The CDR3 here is CASSSRGRRGGTDTQYF. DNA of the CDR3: TGTGCCAGCAGCTCCCGGGGCCGGCGGGGGGGCACAGATACGCAGTATTTT.

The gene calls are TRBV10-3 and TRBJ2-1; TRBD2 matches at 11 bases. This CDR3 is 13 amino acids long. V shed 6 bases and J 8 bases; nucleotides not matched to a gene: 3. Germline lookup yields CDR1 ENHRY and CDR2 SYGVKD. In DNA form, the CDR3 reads TGTGCCATCAGCCTAGCGGGGGGCGATGAGCAGTTCTTC. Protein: CAISLAGGDEQFF.

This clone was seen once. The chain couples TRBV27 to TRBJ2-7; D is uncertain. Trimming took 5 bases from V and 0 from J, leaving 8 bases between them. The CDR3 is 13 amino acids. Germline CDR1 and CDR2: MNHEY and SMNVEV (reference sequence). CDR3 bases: TGTGCCAGCAGTCCCATCCTCTCCTACGAGCAGTACTTC. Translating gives CASSPILSYEQYF.

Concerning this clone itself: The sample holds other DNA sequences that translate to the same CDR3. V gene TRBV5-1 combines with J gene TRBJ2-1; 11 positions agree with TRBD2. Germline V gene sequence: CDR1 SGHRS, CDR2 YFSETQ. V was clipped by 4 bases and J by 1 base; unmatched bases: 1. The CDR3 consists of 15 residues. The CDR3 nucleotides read TGCGCCAGCAGCGTAGCGGGAGGGTCCTACAATGAGCAGTTCTTC. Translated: CASSVAGGSYNEQFF.

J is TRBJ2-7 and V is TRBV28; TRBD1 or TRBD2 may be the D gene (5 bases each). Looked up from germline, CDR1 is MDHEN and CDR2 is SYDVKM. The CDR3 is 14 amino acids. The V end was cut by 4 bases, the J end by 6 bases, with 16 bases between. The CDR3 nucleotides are TGTGCCAGCAGTTCACCGGTGAGGGGTGGCGAGCAGTACTTC. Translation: CASSSPVRGGEQYF.